This T cell receptor (beta chain) was identified in a study of cytomegalovirus exposure and HLA in healthy donors. Germline V gene lookup returns CDR1 MNHEY and CDR2 SMNVEV (reference sequence). This CDR3 is 17 amino acids long. The junction had 11 bases not matched to a gene; V was cut back by 1 base and J by 3 bases. Study-wide results and caveats: In a later analysis, parvovirus B19, influenza, CMV and Epstein-Barr virus appeared linked to several top co-occurrence clusters. Follow-up analysis later connected one missense variant in DCLRE1C with trimming of TCR beta V- and J-genes. Later work found most CMV-associated TCR beta chains apparently HLA-restricted.

Primers for the PCR totalled 60 Vbeta and 13 Jbeta. Profiled with immunoSEQ multiplex PCR; TCRdb holds only in-frame clones, not every one. The repertoire holds 200,000 to 250,000 clones, with just under 70% as singletons. For this clone: The antigen is not known.

The chain joins TRBV27 to TRBJ2-7; 8 nucleotides match TRBD2. The clonotype originates from a man aged 40-50 years in good health and CMV-seropositive. Sequenced sample: PBMCs. The CDR3 region is CASSLYSRAGVYYEQYF. The CDR3, as DNA: TGTGCCAGCAGTTTATACTCCCGAGCGGGGGTCTACTACGAGCAGTACTTC.